This T cell receptor (beta chain) was documented in a study of CD8+CD57+ T cells in acquired aplastic anemia. Germline lookup yields CDR1 LNHDA and CDR2 SQIVND (reference sequence). This CDR3 has 13 residues. V was trimmed by 3 bases and J by 1 base, leaving 6 bases between them. The TCR beta profiling, which covered VDJ combination and CDR3 sequence, was carried out using genomic DNA as the template. TCRdb itself ran the reads through MiXCR, one entry per CDR3 protein. The sample gives approximately 200,000 distinct CDR3 sequences, approximately 50% of which show up once; roughly 15% is in the top ten.

The TCR sequence derives from a human donor in good health, serving as a control. The rearrangement joins TRBV19 to TRBJ1-2; D gene uncertain. Sequenced input: sorted CD4+, CD8+, or CD8+CD57+ T cells (not recorded which) from PBMCs. In DNA, the CDR3 is TGTGCCAGTAGTATGTGGGATAACTATGGCTACACCTTC. Translating it yields CASSMWDNYGYTF.